This T cell receptor beta chain was profiled in a study of cytomegalovirus exposure and HLA in healthy donors. General study results and limits: Evidence from a later analysis indicated that most CMV-associated TCR beta chains looked HLA-restricted. When analyzed later, the rates of TCR association showed variation by HLA locus, with DRB1 the most and HLA-C the fewest.

As for this clone: What it binds is unknown.

This PCR relied on a set of 60 Vbeta primers and 13 Jbeta primers. The method was immunoSEQ multiplex PCR; TCRdb's version includes in-frame clones alone and lacks a portion of them. Of under 200,000 clones in the sample, roughly 74% are singletons; the top ten hold 1.5% to 2%. Germline assignment: CDR1 SGHKS and CDR2 YYEKEE (reference sequence). The J segment lost 1 base and the V segment lost 0 bases, leaving 8 bases of the junction unmatched. This CDR3 region has 17 residues. The rearrangement joins TRBV5-5 to TRBJ2-3; 7 nucleotides align to TRBD2. This clonotype was obtained from a woman aged 25 to 45 in good health and CMV-seronegative. What was sequenced was PBMCs. CDR3 sequence: CASSLAFGLGGTDTQYF. The CDR3 nucleotides are TGTGCCAGCAGCTTGGCTTTCGGACTAGGTGGCACAGATACGCAGTATTTT.